The present entry profiles one T cell receptor beta chain with its context. The sample belongs to a study of blood T cell repertoires in COVID-19. Study details: Whether acute or convalescent, the COVID-19 samples came from the United States, Italy and Spain. From T cells, B-cell-depleted T cells, or PBMCs came the material, which was cDNA or gDNA.

Per the authors' pipeline: Amplifying reference gene primers gave estimates of nucleated cell counts. Only in-frame clones appear in the TCRdb table, and some are missing; sequencing was by immunoSEQ multiplex PCR. Clone size and V and J calls were adopted from that table, with D and trimming inferred from the DNA. This table holds about 180,000 clones, about 88% found once. Patients from Seattle were sampled longitudinally, starting during active infection. Trimming took 0 bases from V and 4 from J, leaving 11 bases between them. This CDR3 comprises 15 residues. CDR1 and CDR2 from the germline V gene are SGHNT and YYREEE (reference sequence).

The sequence was collected from a woman between 45 and 65 years old with COVID-19, enrolled during active disease. Specimen: peripheral blood. The V call is TRBV5-4, the J call TRBJ1-3; tentatively, D is TRBD1 (5 bases). The CDR3 sequence is CASSLEAGIGNTIYF. For the CDR3, the DNA is TGTGCCAGCAGCTTGGAGGCAGGGATAGGAAACACCATATATTTT.